Listed here are 5 T cell receptor beta chains from one sample, sequenced in a study of control samples from healthy donors and cancer patients. Here immunoSEQ multiplex PCR was the method, and the copy in TCRdb shows in-frame clones only, minus some. This table has 70,000 or so clones, approximately 87% appearing once. The specimen sequenced was blood. Every receptor here comes from a man between 50 and 59 years old in good health.

The gene calls are TRBV7-9 and TRBJ2-3; the match to TRBD2 covers 16 bases. Germline CDR1 SEHNR, CDR2 FQNEAQ (reference sequence). V gave up 4 bases and J gave up 3 bases; unmatched junction bases: 10. The CDR3 runs 19 residues. The CDR3 spells CASSSYGTSGRAGTDTQYF. The CDR3 DNA sequence: TGTGCCAGCAGCTCCTATGGGACTAGCGGGAGGGCCGGGACAGATACGCAGTATTTT.

The genes are TRBV2 and TRBJ1-2; D perhaps matches TRBD1 (5 bases). V was shortened by 8 bases and J by 8 bases, with 24 bases between the two germline ends. This CDR3 is built from 15 residues. Germline CDR1 reads SNHLY; CDR2 reads FYNNEI. CDR3 in DNA: TGTGCCAGCCTTCGACCGTCGGGGCCCTCCTGGGGCTACACCTTC. Residues: CASLRPSGPSWGYTF.

In this sample, this clone turned up a few times. This chain connects TRBV25-1 to TRBJ1-5; 9 nucleotides align to TRBD1. Germline V CDR1 and CDR2: MGHDK, SYGVNS. Trimming took 5 bases from V and 7 from J; bases not matched to a gene: 9. CDR3 length: 15 amino acids. The CDR3 is CASSPGQGFWQPQHF. In DNA form, the CDR3 reads TGTGCCAGCAGTCCGGGACAGGGATTTTGGCAGCCCCAGCATTTT.

The V call is TRBV6-6, the J call TRBJ1-5, with 7 bases matching TRBD1. J lost 3 bases, V lost 6 bases, and 5 bases had no gene match. Germline V lookup: CDR1 MNHNY, CDR2 SVGAGI (reference sequence). The CDR3 has 14 residues. In nucleotides, the CDR3 is TGTGCCAGCAGGCTAACAGGGGACAATCAGCCCCAGCATTTT. Protein product: CASRLTGDNQPQHF.

This sequence joins TRBV25-1 and TRBJ2-7, with 7 bases identical to TRBD1. CDR3 size: 12 residues. Trimming removed 4 bases from V and 3 bases from J; junction bases left unmatched: 0. CDR1 is MGHDK, CDR2 SYGVNS, per germline. This CDR3 reads CASSGTGYEQYF. Written as DNA, the CDR3 is TGTGCCAGCAGTGGGACAGGCTACGAGCAGTACTTC.